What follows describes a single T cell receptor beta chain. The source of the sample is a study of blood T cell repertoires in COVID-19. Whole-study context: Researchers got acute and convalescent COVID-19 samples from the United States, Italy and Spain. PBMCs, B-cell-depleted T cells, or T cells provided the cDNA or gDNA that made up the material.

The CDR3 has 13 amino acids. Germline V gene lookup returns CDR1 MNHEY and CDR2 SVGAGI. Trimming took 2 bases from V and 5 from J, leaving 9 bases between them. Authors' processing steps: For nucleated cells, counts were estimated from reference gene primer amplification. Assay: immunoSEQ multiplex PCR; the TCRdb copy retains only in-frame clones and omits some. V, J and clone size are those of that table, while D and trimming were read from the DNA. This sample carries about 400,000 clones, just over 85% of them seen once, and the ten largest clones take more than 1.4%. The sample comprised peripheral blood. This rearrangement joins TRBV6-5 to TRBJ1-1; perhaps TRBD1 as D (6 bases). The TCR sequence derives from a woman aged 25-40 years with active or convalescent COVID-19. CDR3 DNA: TGTGCCAGCAGTTACGAAGGGGGAACTGAAGCTTTCTTT. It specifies CASSYEGGTEAFF.